This T cell receptor (beta chain) was recorded in a study of T-cell reconstitution after alpha-beta-depleted transplantation in children. Study-level findings and limits: About two months after transplant, alpha-beta T cells reportedly came from several hundred expanded graft clones. Newly made T cells mostly supplied T-cell counts and diversity one year after transplant. For some patients, TCRbeta diversity was high at day 60 because of recipient T cells and thymic progenitors that survived.

As it was prepared, the TCRbeta library received unique molecular identifiers. MiXCR, applied by TCRdb to the PCR reads, yields one record per CDR3 protein. The sample includes approximately 220,000 distinct CDR3 sequences, more than 15% seen only once; the top ten take just under 45%. Between the trimmed V and J ends, which lost 0 bases and 4 bases, there was a span of 9 bases. Germline V gene data show CDR1 as SGHRS and CDR2 as YFSETQ. This CDR3 comprises 14 residues. This clonotype was counted a few times. The target antigen is unknown. The input for sequencing was PBMCs, mostly from graft donor cells, taken 360 days after TCRalphabeta/CD19-depleted stem cell transplant. The chain couples TRBV5-1 to TRBJ2-3; D is undetermined. The sequence came from a male patient between 2 and 9 years old who had a stem cell transplant for acute lymphoblastic leukemia, so the T cells may come from the graft donor. The CDR3 region has the DNA TGCGCCAGCAGCTTGGCCACGGAGTCAGATACGCAGTATTTT. This codes for CASSLATESDTQYF.